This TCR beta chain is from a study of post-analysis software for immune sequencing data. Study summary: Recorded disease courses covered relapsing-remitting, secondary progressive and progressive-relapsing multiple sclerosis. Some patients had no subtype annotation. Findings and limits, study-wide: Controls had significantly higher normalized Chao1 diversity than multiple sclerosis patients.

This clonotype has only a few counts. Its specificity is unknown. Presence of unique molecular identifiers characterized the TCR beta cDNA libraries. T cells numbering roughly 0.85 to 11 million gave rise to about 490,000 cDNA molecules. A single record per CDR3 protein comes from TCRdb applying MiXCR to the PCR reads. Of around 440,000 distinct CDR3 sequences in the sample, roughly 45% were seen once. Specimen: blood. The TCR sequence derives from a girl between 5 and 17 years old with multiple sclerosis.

Here the CDR3 reads CASSTSLTRGEQFF. The CDR3 DNA reads TGTGCCAGCAGCACGTCCCTCACTAGGGGTGAGCAGTTCTTC. The rearrangement joins TRBV28 to TRBJ2-1; D might be TRBD1 or TRBD2, each matching 5 bases. CDR1 is MDHEN and CDR2 is SYDVKM in the germline V gene. The CDR3 is 14 residues long. The ends were cut back, 6 bases at V and 9 bases at J, with 18 bases in the middle.